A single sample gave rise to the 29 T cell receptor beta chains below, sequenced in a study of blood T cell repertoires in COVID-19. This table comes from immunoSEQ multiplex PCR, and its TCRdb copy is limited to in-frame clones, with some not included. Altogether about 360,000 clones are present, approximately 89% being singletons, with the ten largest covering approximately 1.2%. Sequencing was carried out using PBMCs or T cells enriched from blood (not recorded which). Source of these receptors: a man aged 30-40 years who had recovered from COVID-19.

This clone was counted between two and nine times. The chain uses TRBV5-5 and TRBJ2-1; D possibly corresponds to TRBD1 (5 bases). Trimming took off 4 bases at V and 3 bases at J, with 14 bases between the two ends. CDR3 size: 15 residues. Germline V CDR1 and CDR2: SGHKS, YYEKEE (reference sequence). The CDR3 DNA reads TGTGCCAGCAGCGCTGAAGGGGAACACTACAATGAGCAGTTCTTC. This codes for CASSAEGEHYNEQFF.

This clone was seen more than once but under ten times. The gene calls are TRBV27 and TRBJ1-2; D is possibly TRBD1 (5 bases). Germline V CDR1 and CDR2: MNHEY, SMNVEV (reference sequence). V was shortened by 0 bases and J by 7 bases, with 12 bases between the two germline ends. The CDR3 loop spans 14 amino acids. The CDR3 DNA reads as TGTGCCAGCAGTTTATCCACAGGAGTGAGTGGCTACACCTTC. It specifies CASSLSTGVSGYTF.

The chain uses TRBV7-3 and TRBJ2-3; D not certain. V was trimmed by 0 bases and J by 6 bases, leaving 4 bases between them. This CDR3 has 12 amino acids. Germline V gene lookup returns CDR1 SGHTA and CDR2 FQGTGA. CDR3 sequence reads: CASSLTRDTQYF. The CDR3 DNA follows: TGTGCCAGCAGCTTAACCAGGGATACGCAGTATTTT.

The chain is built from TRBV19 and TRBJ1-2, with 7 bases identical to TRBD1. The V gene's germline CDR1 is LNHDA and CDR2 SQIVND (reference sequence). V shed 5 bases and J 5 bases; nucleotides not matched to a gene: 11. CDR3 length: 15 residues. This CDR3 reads CASSPSGDSIYGYTF. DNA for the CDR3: TGTGCCAGTAGTCCCTCGGGGGACAGCATATATGGCTACACCTTC.

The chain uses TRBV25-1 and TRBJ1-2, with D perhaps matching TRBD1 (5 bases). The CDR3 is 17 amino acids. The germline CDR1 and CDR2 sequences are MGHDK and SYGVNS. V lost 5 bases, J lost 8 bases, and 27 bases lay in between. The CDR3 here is CASSSREGIFGREGYTF. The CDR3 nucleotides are TGTGCCAGCAGTTCCAGGGAAGGGATCTTCGGTAGAGAAGGCTACACCTTC.

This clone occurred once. The CDR3 DNA follows: TGTGCCAGCAGCCTACCCGGGAAGAATCAGCCCCAGCATTTT. Residues: CASSLPGKNQPQHF. The J gene is TRBJ1-5, the V gene TRBV4-2, with D unclear. CDR1 is LGHNA and CDR2 is YNFKEQ in the germline V gene. This CDR3 is 14 amino acids long. The ends were cut back, 4 bases at V and 4 bases at J, with 11 bases in the middle.

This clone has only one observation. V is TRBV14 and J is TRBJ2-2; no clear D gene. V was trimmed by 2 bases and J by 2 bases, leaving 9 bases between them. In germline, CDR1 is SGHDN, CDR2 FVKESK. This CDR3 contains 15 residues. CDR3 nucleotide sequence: TGTGCCAGCAGCCAATTCGCAGGAAACACCGGGGAGCTGTTTTTT. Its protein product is CASSQFAGNTGELFF.

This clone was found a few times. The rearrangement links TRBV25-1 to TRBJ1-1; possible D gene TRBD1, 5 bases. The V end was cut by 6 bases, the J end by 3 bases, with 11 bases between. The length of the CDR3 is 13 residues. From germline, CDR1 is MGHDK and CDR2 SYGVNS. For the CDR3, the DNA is TGTGCCAGCAGACGCGGGGGGTACACTGAAGCTTTCTTT. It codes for CASRRGGYTEAFF.

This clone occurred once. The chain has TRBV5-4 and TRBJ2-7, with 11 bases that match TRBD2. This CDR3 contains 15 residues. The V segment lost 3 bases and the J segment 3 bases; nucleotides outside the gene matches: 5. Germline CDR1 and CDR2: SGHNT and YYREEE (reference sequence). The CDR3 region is CASSWGGLADYEQYF. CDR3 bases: TGTGCCAGCAGCTGGGGGGGACTAGCGGACTACGAGCAGTACTTC.

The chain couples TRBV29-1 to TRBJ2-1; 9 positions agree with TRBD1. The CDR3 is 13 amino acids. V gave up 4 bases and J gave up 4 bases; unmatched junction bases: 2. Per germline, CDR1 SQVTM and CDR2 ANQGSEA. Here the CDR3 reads CSVAGQGYNEQFF. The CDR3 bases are TGCAGCGTTGCGGGACAGGGTTACAATGAGCAGTTCTTC.

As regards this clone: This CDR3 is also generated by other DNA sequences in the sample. CDR3 residues: CASSQDAGSSGNTIYF. The CDR3 DNA follows: TGCGCCAGCAGCCAAGATGCAGGGTCCTCTGGAAACACCATATATTTT. This sequence joins TRBV4-3 and TRBJ1-3; D may be TRBD1 (5 bases). The CDR3 consists of 16 residues. CDR1 is LGHNA and CDR2 is YSLEER in the germline V gene. Between the trimmed V and J ends, which lost 0 bases and 0 bases, there was a span of 9 bases.

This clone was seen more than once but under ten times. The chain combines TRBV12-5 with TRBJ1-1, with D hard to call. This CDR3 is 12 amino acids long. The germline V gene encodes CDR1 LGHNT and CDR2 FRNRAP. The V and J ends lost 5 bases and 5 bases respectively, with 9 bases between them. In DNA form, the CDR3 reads TGTGCTAGTGGTCGGCAGAGGACTGAAGCTTTCTTT. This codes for CASGRQRTEAFF. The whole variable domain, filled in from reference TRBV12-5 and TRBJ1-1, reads DARVTQTPRHKVTEMGQEVTMRCQPILGHNTVFWYRQTMMQGLELLAYFRNRAPLDDSGMPKDRFSAEMPDATLATLKIQPSEPRDSAVYFCASGRQRTEAFFGQGTRLTVV.

CDR3 nucleotides: TGTGCCAGCTCACCCCAGGGACAGGGGGCGAACTACGAGCAGTACTTC. This encodes CASSPQGQGANYEQYF. V gene TRBV18 combines with J gene TRBJ2-7; 12 bases match TRBD1. V shed 3 bases, J shed 3 bases, and the junction held 6 bases outside the gene matches. Germline values: CDR1 KGHSH, CDR2 LQKENI. The CDR3 loop spans 16 amino acids.

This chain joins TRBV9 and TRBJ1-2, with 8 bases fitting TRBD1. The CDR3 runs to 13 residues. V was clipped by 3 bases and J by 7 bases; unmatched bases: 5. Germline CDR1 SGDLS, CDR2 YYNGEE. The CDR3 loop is CASSETGAAGYTF. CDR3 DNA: TGTGCCAGCAGCGAGACAGGGGCCGCTGGCTACACCTTC. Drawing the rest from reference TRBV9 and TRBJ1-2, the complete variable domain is DSGVTQTPKHLITATGQRVTLRCSPRSGDLSVYWYQQSLDQGLQFLIQYYNGEERAKGNILERFSAQQFPDLHSELNLSSLELGDSALYFCASSETGAAGYTFGSGTRLTVV.

CDR3 sequence reads: CASSAGQGARGYTF. The DNA of the CDR3 is TGTGCCAGCAGCGCAGGACAGGGGGCGAGGGGCTACACCTTC. V is TRBV7-9 and J is TRBJ1-2, with 11 bases aligning to TRBD1. This CDR3 is built from 14 residues. V lost 5 bases, J lost 8 bases, and 7 bases stayed unmatched. The germline CDR1 and CDR2 sequences are SEHNR and FQNEAQ (reference sequence).

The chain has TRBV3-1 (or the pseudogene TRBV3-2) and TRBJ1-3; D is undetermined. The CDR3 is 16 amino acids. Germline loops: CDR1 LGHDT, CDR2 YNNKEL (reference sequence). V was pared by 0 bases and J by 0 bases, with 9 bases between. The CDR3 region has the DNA TGTGCCAGCAGCCAAGACAGAACCTTCTCTGGAAACACCATATATTTT. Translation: CASSQDRTFSGNTIYF.

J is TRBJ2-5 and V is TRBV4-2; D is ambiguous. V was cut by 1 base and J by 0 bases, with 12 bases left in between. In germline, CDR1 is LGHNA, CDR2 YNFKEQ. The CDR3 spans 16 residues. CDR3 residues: CASSQVITAHQETQYF. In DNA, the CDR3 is TGTGCCAGCAGCCAAGTGATAACAGCTCACCAAGAGACCCAGTACTTC.

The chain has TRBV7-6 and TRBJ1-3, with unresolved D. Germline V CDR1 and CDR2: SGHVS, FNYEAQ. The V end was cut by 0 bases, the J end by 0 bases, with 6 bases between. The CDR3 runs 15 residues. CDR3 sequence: CASSLAGSSGNTIYF. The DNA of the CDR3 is TGTGCCAGCAGCTTAGCGGGCAGCTCTGGAAACACCATATATTTT.

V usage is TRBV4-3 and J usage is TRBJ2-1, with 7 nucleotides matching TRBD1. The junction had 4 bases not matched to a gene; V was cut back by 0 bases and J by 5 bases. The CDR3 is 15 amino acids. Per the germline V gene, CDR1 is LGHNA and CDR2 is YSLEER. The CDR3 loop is CASSQDTGVDNEQFF. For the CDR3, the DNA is TGCGCCAGCAGCCAAGATACAGGGGTCGACAATGAGCAGTTCTTC.

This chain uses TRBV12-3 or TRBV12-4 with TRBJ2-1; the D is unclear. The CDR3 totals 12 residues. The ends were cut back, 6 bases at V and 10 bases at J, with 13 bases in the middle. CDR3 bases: TGTGCCAGCAGAACTCATACCTGGGAGCAGTTCTTC. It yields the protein CASRTHTWEQFF.

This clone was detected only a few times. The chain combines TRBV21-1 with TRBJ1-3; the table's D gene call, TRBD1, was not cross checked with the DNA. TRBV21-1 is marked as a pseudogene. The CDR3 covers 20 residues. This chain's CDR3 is CASSKVPRTVYPRGGNTIYF. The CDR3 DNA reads TGTGCCAGCAGCAAAGTTCCGAGGACAGTATATCCCCGGGGAGGAAACACCATATATTTT.

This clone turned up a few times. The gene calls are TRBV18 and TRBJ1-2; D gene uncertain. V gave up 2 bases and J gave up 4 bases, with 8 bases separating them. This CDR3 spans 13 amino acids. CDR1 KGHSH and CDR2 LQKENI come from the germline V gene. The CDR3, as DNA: TGTGCCAGCTCACCAGATCTAAGCTATGGCTACACCTTC. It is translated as CASSPDLSYGYTF. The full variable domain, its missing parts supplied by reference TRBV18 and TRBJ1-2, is NAGVMQNPRHLVRRRGQEARLRCSPMKGHSHVYWYRQLPEEGLKFMVYLQKENIIDESGMPKERFSAEFPKEGPSILRIQQVVRGDSAAYFCASSPDLSYGYTFGSGTRLTVV.

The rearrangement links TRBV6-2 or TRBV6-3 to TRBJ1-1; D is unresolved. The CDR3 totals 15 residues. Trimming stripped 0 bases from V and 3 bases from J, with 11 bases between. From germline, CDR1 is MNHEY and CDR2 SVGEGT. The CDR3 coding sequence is TGTGCCAGCAGTTACTCGTCGTACAGCTACACTGAAGCTTTCTTT. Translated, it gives CASSYSSYSYTEAFF.

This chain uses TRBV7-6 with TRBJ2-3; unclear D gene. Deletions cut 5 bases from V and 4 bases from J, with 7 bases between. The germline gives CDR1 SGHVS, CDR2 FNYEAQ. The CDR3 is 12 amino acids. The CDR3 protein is CASSLNADTQYF. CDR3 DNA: TGTGCCAGCAGCCTAAATGCAGATACGCAGTATTTT.

Here the CDR3 reads CASTERGLYTDTQYF. The CDR3 DNA is TGTGCCAGCACTGAGCGGGGTCTTTACACAGATACGCAGTATTTT. V is TRBV2 and J is TRBJ2-3; 7 bases are shared with TRBD2. CDR3 size: 15 residues. In germline, CDR1 is SNHLY, CDR2 FYNNEI. V was clipped by 7 bases and J by 2 bases; unmatched bases: 9.

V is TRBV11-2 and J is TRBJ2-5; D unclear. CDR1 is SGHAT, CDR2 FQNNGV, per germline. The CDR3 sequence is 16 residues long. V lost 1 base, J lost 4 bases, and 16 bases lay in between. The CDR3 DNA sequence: TGTGCCAGCAGCTTAGTAAGGCGGTCCTCGGGAGAGACCCAGTACTTC. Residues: CASSLVRRSSGETQYF.

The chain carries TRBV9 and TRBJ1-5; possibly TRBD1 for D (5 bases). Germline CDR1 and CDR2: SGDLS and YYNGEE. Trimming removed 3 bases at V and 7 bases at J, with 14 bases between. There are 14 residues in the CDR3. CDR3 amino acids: CASSASPGPQPQHF. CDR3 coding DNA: TGTGCCAGCAGCGCGTCTCCAGGGCCCCAGCCCCAGCATTTT.

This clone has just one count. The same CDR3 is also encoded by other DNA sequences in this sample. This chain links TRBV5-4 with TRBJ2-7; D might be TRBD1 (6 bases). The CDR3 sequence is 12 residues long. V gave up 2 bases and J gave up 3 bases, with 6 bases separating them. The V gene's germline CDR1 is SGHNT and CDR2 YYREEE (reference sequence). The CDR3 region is CASSLQGYEQYF. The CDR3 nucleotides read TGTGCCAGCAGCTTACAGGGCTACGAGCAGTACTTC.

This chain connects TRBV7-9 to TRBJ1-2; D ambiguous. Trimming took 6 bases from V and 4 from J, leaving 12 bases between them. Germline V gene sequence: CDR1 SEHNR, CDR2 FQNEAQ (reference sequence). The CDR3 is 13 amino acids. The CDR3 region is CASSRGNLYGYTF. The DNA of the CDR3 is TGTGCCAGCAGTAGAGGGAACCTCTATGGCTACACCTTC.